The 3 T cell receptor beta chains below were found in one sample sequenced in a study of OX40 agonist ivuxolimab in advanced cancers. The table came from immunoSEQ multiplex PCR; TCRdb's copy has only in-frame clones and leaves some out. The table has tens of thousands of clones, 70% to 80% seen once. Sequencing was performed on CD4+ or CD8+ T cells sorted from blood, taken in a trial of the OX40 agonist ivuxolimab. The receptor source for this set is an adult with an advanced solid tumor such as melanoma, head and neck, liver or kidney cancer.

CDR3 residues: CSASPPPTGNYGYTF. The DNA of the CDR3 is TGCAGCGCTTCTCCTCCACCTACAGGGAACTATGGCTACACCTTC. This sequence joins TRBV29-1 and TRBJ1-2, with D possibly matching TRBD1 (6 bases). The germline CDR1 and CDR2 sequences are SQVTM and ANQGSEA. The ends were cut back, 7 bases at V and 2 bases at J, with 20 bases in the middle. CDR3 length: 15 residues.

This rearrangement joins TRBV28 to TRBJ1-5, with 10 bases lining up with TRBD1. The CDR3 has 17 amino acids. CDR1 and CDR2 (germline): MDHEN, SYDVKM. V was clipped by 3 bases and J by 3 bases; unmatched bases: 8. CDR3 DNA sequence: TGTGCCAGCAGTTTCCGTCCGGGACAGGGGATCAATCAGCCCCAGCATTTT. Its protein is CASSFRPGQGINQPQHF.

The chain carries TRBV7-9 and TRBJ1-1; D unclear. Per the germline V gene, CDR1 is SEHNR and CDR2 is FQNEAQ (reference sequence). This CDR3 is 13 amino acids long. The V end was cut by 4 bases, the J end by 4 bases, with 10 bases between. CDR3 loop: CASSSPLGTEAFF. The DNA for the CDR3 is TGTGCCAGCAGCTCGCCCCTGGGCACTGAAGCTTTCTTT.